Shown below are 9 T cell receptor beta chains from a single sample sequenced in a study of blood T cell repertoires in COVID-19. Some clones are missing from TCRdb's copy, which holds only in-frame ones; the method was immunoSEQ multiplex PCR. Of approximately 70,000 clones listed, more than 65% are singletons. The sample comprised peripheral blood. These receptors all stem from a woman aged 60-70 years with acute or convalescent COVID-19.

V gene TRBV3-1 (or the pseudogene TRBV3-2) combines with J gene TRBJ1-2, with D unclear. The germline CDR1 and CDR2 sequences are LGHDT and YNNKEL (reference sequence). This CDR3 contains 15 residues. Deletions cut 4 bases from V and 3 bases from J, with 15 bases between. The CDR3 sequence is CASSPNSRRDYGYTF. The CDR3 DNA is TGTGCCAGCAGCCCGAATTCGAGGAGGGACTATGGCTACACCTTC.

CDR3 sequence: CASSQGLGSTDTQYF. CDR3 DNA sequence: TGTGCCAGCAGCCAAGGTTTAGGGAGTACAGATACGCAGTATTTT. This chain connects TRBV3-1 (or the pseudogene TRBV3-2) to TRBJ2-3; the D gene is possibly TRBD2 (5 bases). Germline CDR1 LGHDT, CDR2 YNNKEL (reference sequence). This CDR3 contains 15 residues. The germline V and J ends were trimmed by 1 base and 3 bases, with 11 bases remaining between them.

The chain uses TRBV6-1 and TRBJ1-6; the D is unclear. CDR1 is MNHNS and CDR2 is SASEGT in the germline V gene. Deletions cut 4 bases from V and 4 bases from J, with 8 bases between. This CDR3 has 14 amino acids. Here the CDR3 reads CASSGVDYNSPLHF. For the CDR3, the DNA is TGTGCCAGCAGTGGTGTAGATTATAATTCACCCCTCCACTTT.

This clone has a handful of counts. The chain employs TRBV20-1 and TRBJ1-2; 9 bases are shared with TRBD1. The CDR3 totals 14 residues. Germline CDR1 is DFQATT and CDR2 is SNEGSKA (reference sequence). Trimming took 6 bases from V and 6 from J; bases not matched to a gene: 11. CDR3 residues: CSASGQGLSHGYTF. CDR3 nucleotide sequence: TGCAGTGCCAGTGGACAGGGGCTGTCTCATGGCTACACCTTC.

The chain uses TRBV6-1 and TRBJ1-5; a possible D gene is TRBD1 (6 bases). The V and J ends lost 2 bases and 6 bases respectively, with 14 bases between them. CDR3 length: 15 amino acids. Per germline, CDR1 MNHNS and CDR2 SASEGT. CDR3 sequence: CASSERGGLGQPQHF. In nucleotides, the CDR3 is TGTGCCAGCAGTGAAAGAGGGGGTTTAGGTCAGCCCCAGCATTTT.

This clone was counted between two and nine times. The chain carries TRBV19 and TRBJ1-4; possibly TRBD1 for D (6 bases). The CDR3 covers 17 residues. Germline V gene data show CDR1 as LNHDA and CDR2 as SQIVND (reference sequence). V shed 4 bases and J shed 8 bases, with 23 bases lying between them. CDR3 protein: CASSTIRDTTGGEKLFF. For the CDR3, the DNA is TGTGCCAGTAGTACGATCCGGGACACTACCGGCGGGGAAAAACTGTTTTTT.

By share of the sample, this clone is medium-sized. Distinct nucleotide sequences in the sample also encode this CDR3. V and J are TRBV6-2 or TRBV6-3 and TRBJ2-3, with D perhaps TRBD2 (5 bases). Germline lookup yields CDR1 MNHEY and CDR2 SVGEGT. V lost 6 bases, J lost 1 base, and 11 bases lay in between. CDR3 length: 14 amino acids. CDR3 residues: CASSDLGGTDTQYF. Written as DNA, the CDR3 is TGTGCCAGCAGCGACCTGGGAGGCACAGATACGCAGTATTTT.

Here the CDR3 reads CASSLGQASGNTIYF. CDR3 bases: TGTGCCAGCAGCTTAGGACAGGCCTCTGGAAACACCATATATTTT. The chain has TRBV13 and TRBJ1-3, with a weak D call TRBD1 (5 bases). V lost 0 bases, J lost 0 bases, and 6 bases lay in between. Germline V gives CDR1 PRHDT, CDR2 FYEKMQ (reference sequence). The CDR3 is 15 amino acids.

The chain joins TRBV19 to TRBJ2-4; the D is unclear. The V and J ends lost 6 bases and 0 bases respectively, with 3 bases between them. The CDR3 runs 12 residues. The V gene's germline CDR1 is LNHDA and CDR2 SQIVND (reference sequence). In nucleotides, the CDR3 is TGTGCCAGTAGCCAAGCCAAAAACATTCAGTACTTC. This gives the protein CASSQAKNIQYF.